This passage covers 9 T cell receptor beta chains from one sample sequenced in a study of shared clonotypes between healthy human individuals. Terminally differentiated effector memory CD45RA+ cells were left out of the naive CD8 fraction, which was CD45RO-negative and positively selected for CCR7. Sequencing was performed with immunoSEQ multiplex PCR; in TCRdb, only in-frame clones are kept and a portion is missing. This sample yields some 2,000,000 clones, of which approximately 94% are seen a single time; more than 0.95% belongs to the top ten. Sequenced: naive CD8+ T cells sorted from blood. Receptor source: a man aged 18 to 30 in good health.

This clone has just one count. V gene TRBV6-5 combines with J gene TRBJ2-3; TRBD1 might be the D (6 bases). Between the trimmed V and J ends, which lost 5 bases and 0 bases, there was a span of 12 bases. This CDR3 comprises 15 residues. Germline assignment: CDR1 MNHEY and CDR2 SVGAGI. The CDR3 region is CASSAGQPSTDTQYF. DNA for the CDR3: TGTGCCAGCAGTGCCGGACAGCCTAGCACAGATACGCAGTATTTT.

CDR3 amino acids: CASSAPRQGFSGNTIYF. The CDR3 DNA follows: TGTGCCAGCAGCGCCCCAAGACAGGGATTCTCTGGAAACACCATATATTTT. The chain recombines TRBV7-9 with TRBJ1-3, with 7 bases that match TRBD1. Germline trimming cut 5 bases from V and 0 bases from J; bases unmatched to any gene: 10. Germline V lookup: CDR1 SEHNR, CDR2 FQNEAQ (reference sequence). The CDR3 spans 17 residues.

V is TRBV5-1 and J is TRBJ1-1, with a possible D match to TRBD1 (5 bases). Trimming pared 3 bases from V and 2 bases from J, leaving 14 bases between. Germline V gene sequence: CDR1 SGHRS, CDR2 YFSETQ. The CDR3 runs 15 residues. Written as DNA, the CDR3 is TGCGCCAGCAGCTCCGGGGGGAGTGATAACACTGAAGCTTTCTTT. This gives the protein CASSSGGSDNTEAFF.

V is TRBV19 and J is TRBJ1-1; D unresolved. V lost 3 bases and J 1 base, leaving 9 bases between the germline ends. This CDR3 is built from 14 residues. CDR1 and CDR2 (germline): LNHDA, SQIVND (reference sequence). The CDR3 region has the DNA TGTGCCAGTAGTATCCCCGCAGAGAACACTGAAGCTTTCTTT. This codes for CASSIPAENTEAFF.

The J gene is TRBJ2-7, the V gene TRBV13, with D perhaps TRBD2 (5 bases). This CDR3 has 15 residues. V shed 4 bases and J shed 3 bases, with 16 bases lying between them. The germline V gene encodes CDR1 PRHDT and CDR2 FYEKMQ (reference sequence). The CDR3 sequence is CASSSSPAADYEQYF. The CDR3 DNA is TGTGCCAGCAGCTCATCACCCGCAGCGGACTACGAGCAGTACTTC.

The V call is TRBV7-8, the J call TRBJ2-1; D call uncertain. This CDR3 has 13 amino acids. The ends were cut back, 4 bases at V and 7 bases at J, with 11 bases in the middle. The germline CDR1 and CDR2 sequences are SGHVS and FQNEAQ. This CDR3 is CASSSALGNEQFF. The CDR3 DNA follows: TGTGCCAGCAGCTCAGCGCTAGGGAATGAGCAGTTCTTC.

This chain links TRBV6-5 with TRBJ1-1; D not resolved. Germline V CDR1 and CDR2: MNHEY, SVGAGI. This CDR3 contains 16 residues. Trimming removed 0 bases from V and 5 bases from J, with 16 bases in between. CDR3 region: CASSYSSARGGTEAFF. The CDR3 DNA reads as TGTGCCAGCAGTTACTCCTCCGCGCGGGGAGGGACTGAAGCTTTCTTT.

The chain employs TRBV27 and TRBJ1-1, with 7 bases identical to TRBD1. The V segment lost 4 bases and the J segment 1 base; nucleotides outside the gene matches: 6. The length of the CDR3 is 15 residues. Germline V gives CDR1 MNHEY, CDR2 SMNVEV (reference sequence). The CDR3: CASSSWDSSNTEAFF. CDR3 nucleotides: TGTGCCAGCAGTTCGTGGGACAGTTCGAACACTGAAGCTTTCTTT.

The chain links TRBV28 to TRBJ2-7, with TRBD1 identical over 9 bases. V shed 6 bases and J 7 bases; nucleotides not matched to a gene: 13. CDR1 MDHEN and CDR2 SYDVKM come from the germline V gene. CDR3 length: 15 residues. CDR3 residues: CASSSIPGQGKEQYF. CDR3 nucleotides: TGTGCCAGCAGCTCGATACCGGGACAGGGTAAGGAGCAGTACTTC.